The 6 T cell receptor beta chains given below trace back to one sample, sequenced in a study of cytomegalovirus exposure and HLA in healthy donors (dated by TCRdb to the late 2010s). Library construction relied on the immunoSEQ multiplex PCR assay. A mixture of 60 forward primers for TCR Vbeta segments and 13 reverse primers for TCR Jbeta segments was used in the multiplex PCR. The table comes from immuneACCESS by way of TCRdb, which keeps in-frame sequences with V and J called. Part of the clones is missing from these tables; in studies checked, under half for an unresolved V gene and the rest for unknown reasons. Across this sample there are over 130,000 clones, with 70% to 80% seen only once. Of the sample, about 3.5% falls within the top ten clones. What was sequenced was PBMCs. All receptors come from a human donor in good health.

CDR3 sequence (DNA): TGTGCCTGGAGTGTACCGCCGTACAGCGGGGGGGGGACCCAGTACTTC. This sequence encodes CAWSVPPYSGGGTQYF. The chain links TRBV30 to TRBJ2-5, with 10 bases matching TRBD2. The CDR3 loop spans 16 amino acids. The germline CDR1 and CDR2 sequences are GTSNPN and SVGIG (reference sequence). With V trimmed by 0 bases and J by 7 bases, 11 bases remained unmatched. Based on the CDR3 plus reference TRBV30 and TRBJ2-5, the full variable domain is SQTIHQWPATLVQPVGSPLSLECTVEGTSNPNLYWYRQAAGRGLQLLFYSVGIGQISSEVPQNLSASRPQDRQFILSSKKLLLSDSGFYLCAWSVPPYSGGGTQYFGPGTRLLVL.

The V call is TRBV28, the J call TRBJ1-4, with D possibly matching TRBD1 (5 bases). The CDR3 runs 16 residues. V shed 5 bases and J shed 5 bases, with 18 bases lying between them. The germline V gene has CDR1 MDHEN and CDR2 SYDVKM. In DNA form, the CDR3 reads TGTGCCAGCAGTGCCCCCAGGGCCCAGCTGAATGAAAAACTGTTTTTT. Encoded protein: CASSAPRAQLNEKLFF.

The chain has TRBV5-1 and TRBJ1-2; D remains unclear. V was clipped by 0 bases and J by 1 base, with 4 bases between them. The germline gives CDR1 SGHRS, CDR2 YFSETQ. The length of the CDR3 is 13 residues. CDR3 sequence: CASSLAGNYGYTF. The CDR3 bases are TGCGCCAGCAGCTTGGCGGGTAACTATGGCTACACCTTC.

Turning to this clone: One end of the junction does not line up with germline, which may come from a read error. The same CDR3 also results from other DNA sequences found in this sample. The chain combines TRBV5-4 with TRBJ2-7; TRBD2 matches at 13 bases. The length of the CDR3 is 14 residues. CDR1 is SGHNT and CDR2 is YYREEE in the germline V gene (reference sequence). DNA for the CDR3: TGTGCCAGCAGCCCGGGACTAGCGGGATACGAGCAATACTTC. Its translation: CASSPGLAGYEQYF.

The genes are TRBV15 and TRBJ1-5; TRBD1 aligns across 11 bases. The germline gives CDR1 LNHNV, CDR2 YYDKDF (reference sequence). This CDR3 has 15 residues. V shed 3 bases and J 7 bases; nucleotides not matched to a gene: 5. CDR3: CATSRDRGREQPQHF. CDR3 nucleotide sequence: TGTGCCACCAGCAGGGACAGGGGGCGAGAGCAGCCCCAGCATTTT.

This clone was recorded only once. V gene TRBV7-9 combines with J gene TRBJ1-2, with 8 bases matching TRBD1. V lost 6 bases to trimming and J lost 6 bases; unmatched junction nucleotides: 9. Germline V lookup: CDR1 SEHNR, CDR2 FQNEAQ (reference sequence). This CDR3 has 14 amino acids. For the CDR3, the DNA is TGTGCCAGCAGACTATCAGGGGGCGCTGATGGCTACACCTTC. It specifies CASRLSGGADGYTF.